Following are 10 T cell receptor beta chains from one sample sequenced in a study of cytomegalovirus exposure and HLA in healthy donors. The PCR ran on 60 Vbeta and 13 Jbeta primers. The protocol was immunoSEQ multiplex PCR, while the TCRdb copy is restricted to in-frame clones and leaves out a portion. The sample includes about 130,000 clones, about 76% of them seen just once. The sample taken for sequencing was PBMCs. The receptors shown here come from a man younger than 35 in good health and CMV-seronegative.

The gene calls are TRBV6-1 and TRBJ2-7, with 7 nucleotides matching TRBD1. This CDR3 contains 14 residues. J was trimmed by 0 bases and V by 1 base; bases with no gene match: 0. Per the germline V gene, CDR1 is MNHNS and CDR2 is SASEGT. As DNA, the CDR3 is TGTGCCAGCAGTGAAGGGGACAGCTCCTACGAGCAGTACTTC. This sequence encodes CASSEGDSSYEQYF.

The V and J genes are TRBV15 and TRBJ2-3; possible D gene TRBD2, 5 bases. Germline V gives CDR1 LNHNV, CDR2 YYDKDF (reference sequence). The CDR3 length is 16 residues. Trimming stripped 5 bases from V and 0 bases from J, with 15 bases between. In DNA, the CDR3 is TGTGCCACCAGCCGTCGAAGCGGTACTAGCACAGATACGCAGTATTTT. Amino acids: CATSRRSGTSTDTQYF. The full variable domain, rest sourced from reference TRBV15 and TRBJ2-3, is DAMVIQNPRYQVTQFGKPVTLSCSQTLNHNVMYWYQQKSSQAPKLLFHYYDKDFNNEADTPDNFQSRRPNTSFCFLDIRSPGLGDTAMYLCATSRRSGTSTDTQYFGPGTRLTVL.

The rearrangement uses TRBV28 and TRBJ1-2, with TRBD1 matching 8 bases. This CDR3 contains 14 residues. Germline V gives CDR1 MDHEN, CDR2 SYDVKM. The ends lost 6 bases at V and 3 bases at J; junction bases unmatched: 6. The CDR3 loop is CASRMTGDDYGYTF. The CDR3 coding sequence is TGTGCCAGCAGAATGACAGGGGACGACTATGGCTACACCTTC.

The chain joins TRBV5-4 to TRBJ2-1, with D possibly TRBD2 on 5 matching bases. The CDR3 consists of 14 residues. V was clipped by 6 bases and J by 9 bases, with 19 bases between them. Per germline, CDR1 SGHNT and CDR2 YYREEE (reference sequence). The CDR3 DNA is TGTGCCAGCACCATCAGTGTTCCTCGGGGTGAGCAGTTCTTC. Encoded protein: CASTISVPRGEQFF. Complete variable domain (other parts from reference TRBV5-4 and TRBJ2-1): ETGVTQSPTHLIKTRGQQVTLRCSSQSGHNTVSWYQQALGQGPQFIFQYYREEENGRGNFPPRFSGLQFPNYSSELNVNALELDDSALYLCASTISVPRGEQFFGPGTRLTVL.

The genes are TRBV30 and TRBJ2-4, with D possibly matching TRBD2 (6 bases). CDR1 is GTSNPN, CDR2 SVGIG, per germline (reference sequence). The CDR3 is 16 residues long. Trimming removed 2 bases at V and 0 bases at J, with 14 bases between. Written as DNA, the CDR3 is TGTGCCTGGAGTAGGAGGGGAAGACTAGCCAAAAACATTCAGTACTTC. Its translation is CAWSRRGRLAKNIQYF.

The chain joins TRBV5-4 to TRBJ2-7; weak D call: TRBD1 (6 bases). This CDR3 region has 18 residues. Germline loops: CDR1 SGHNT, CDR2 YYREEE (reference sequence). Trimming took off 0 bases at V and 4 bases at J, with 23 bases between the two ends. The CDR3: CASSLVSGALLGKYEQYF. The CDR3 DNA follows: TGTGCCAGCAGCTTGGTGTCAGGGGCCCTCCTAGGCAAATACGAGCAGTACTTC.

The V call is TRBV7-9, the J call TRBJ2-1; D unresolved. Germline V CDR1 and CDR2: SEHNR, FQNEAQ (reference sequence). The CDR3 sequence is 12 residues long. V was clipped by 4 bases and J by 7 bases, with 8 bases between them. The CDR3 sequence: CASSSAFNEQFF. CDR3 sequence (DNA): TGTGCCAGCAGCTCAGCCTTTAATGAGCAGTTCTTC.

This clone was counted only a few times. The chain joins TRBV18 to TRBJ1-5, with D possibly being TRBD1 (6 bases). The CDR3 runs 15 residues. The V gene lost 8 bases and the J gene lost 3 bases, with 17 bases spanning the gap. Per the germline V gene, CDR1 is KGHSH and CDR2 is LQKENI. The CDR3, as DNA: TGTGCCAGCCGCGGTTCGGCAGGGGCCAATCAGCCCCAGCATTTT. Translated: CASRGSAGANQPQHF.

In the case of this clone: The junction departs from germline at one end; a sequencing error may be responsible. The chain couples TRBV15 to TRBJ1-2; D gene ambiguous. This CDR3 has 13 residues. The V gene's germline CDR1 is LNHNV and CDR2 YYDKDF (reference sequence). The CDR3 sequence: CATSRDPQDGHTF. The CDR3 DNA reads as TGTGCCACCAGCAGAGATCCGCAGGATGGCCACACCTTC.

This clone was observed a handful of times. The V call is TRBV18, the J call TRBJ1-1; D is undetermined. The CDR3 runs to 18 residues. Germline-derived CDR1 and CDR2 are KGHSH and LQKENI. V shed 3 bases and J shed 0 bases, with 20 bases lying between them. In nucleotides, the CDR3 is TGTGCCAGCTCACCGGGCTGGCGGGGAGGCGGAATGAACACTGAAGCTTTCTTT. This encodes CASSPGWRGGGMNTEAFF.